These T cell receptor beta chains were read from a single sample in a study of early T cells in non-severe SARS-CoV-2 infection. MiXCR, run by TCRdb on the 5' RACE reads, gives a single entry per CDR3 protein. In the table there are about 70,000 distinct CDR3 sequences, 13% to 15% of which are singletons. The sample in question was whole blood, obtained at baseline. The receptors stem from an adult who was a healthcare worker with PCR-confirmed SARS-CoV-2 infection or an uninfected control (not recorded which). Both conserved end residues are part of each CDR3. The D gene is left open where the match is weak. Clone sizes are given selectively: once, few, many, or a class where the clone is expanded.

size: few; D: NA; J: TRBJ1-6; V: TRBV6-6; CDR3: CASSFDNSPLHF; DNA: TGTGCCAGCAGTTTCGATAATTCACCCCTCCACTTT
size: few; D: TRBD1; J: TRBJ2-7; V: TRBV19; CDR3: CASSIRDRAPYEQYF; DNA: TGTGCCAGTAGTATCCGGGACAGGGCTCCCTACGAGCAGTACTTC
size: few; D: NA; J: TRBJ2-3; V: TRBV2; CDR3: CASGVSLDPSTDTQYF; DNA: TGTGCCAGCGGAGTTAGCCTCGATCCTAGCACAGATACGCAGTATTTT
size: many; D: NA; J: TRBJ2-1; V: TRBV5-1; CDR3: CASSFGSQGNEQFF; DNA: TGCGCCAGCAGCTTTGGGTCTCAGGGCAATGAGCAGTTCTTC
size: NA; D: NA; J: TRBJ2-7; V: TRBV28; CDR3: CASGTSYEQYF; DNA: TGTGCCAGCGGGACCTCCTACGAGCAGTACTTC
size: many; D: NA; J: TRBJ2-7; V: TRBV30; CDR3: CAWSGGLNSYEQYF; DNA: TGTGCCTGGAGTGGCGGACTCAATTCCTACGAGCAGTACTTC
size: few; D: TRBD2; J: TRBJ2-5; V: TRBV5-1; CDR3: CASSLTSLQETQYF; DNA: TGCGCCAGCAGCCTGACTAGCCTACAAGAGACCCAGTACTTC
size: NA; D: NA; J: TRBJ2-3; V: TRBV12-3/TRBV12-4; CDR3: CASSLGREDTQYF; DNA: TGTGCCAGCAGTTTAGGAAGGGAAGATACGCAGTATTTT
size: NA; D: NA; J: TRBJ1-1; V: TRBV30; CDR3: CAWSRQGRGTEAFF; DNA: TGTGCCTGGAGTCGCCAAGGGAGAGGAACTGAAGCTTTCTTT
size: many; D: TRBD2; J: TRBJ2-5; V: TRBV24-1; CDR3: CATSVEAGALETQYF; DNA: TGTGCCACCAGTGTTGAAGCGGGAGCGCTTGAGACCCAGTACTTC
size: NA; D: TRBD2; J: TRBJ2-5; V: TRBV5-1; CDR3: CASSQDGRETQYF; DNA: TGCGCCAGCAGCCAGGACGGGAGGGAGACCCAGTACTTC
size: few; D: TRBD1; J: TRBJ1-2; V: TRBV13; CDR3: CASSPQGAQRDPNYGYTF; DNA: TGTGCCAGCAGCCCGCAGGGGGCTCAGAGAGACCCTAACTATGGCTACACCTTC
size: NA; D: NA; J: TRBJ2-1; V: TRBV7-8; CDR3: CASSAGTNNEQFF; DNA: TGTGCCAGCAGCGCCGGGACAAACAATGAGCAGTTCTTC
size: few; D: TRBD2; J: TRBJ2-7; V: TRBV27; CDR3: CASSLGTNYEQYF; DNA: TGTGCCAGCAGTTTAGGGACTAATTACGAGCAGTACTTC
size: few; D: NA; J: TRBJ2-7; V: TRBV30; CDR3: CAWGPGVHEQYF; DNA: TGTGCCTGGGGACCAGGGGTCCACGAGCAGTACTTC
size: NA; D: TRBD1; J: TRBJ2-7; V: TRBV5-1; CDR3: CASSLAAGTGAGYEQYF; DNA: TGCGCCAGCAGCTTGGCGGCGGGGACAGGGGCGGGCTACGAGCAGTACTTC
size: NA; D: NA; J: TRBJ2-2; V: TRBV5-1; CDR3: CASSLYGTNTGELFF; DNA: TGCGCCAGCAGCTTGTACGGGACGAACACCGGGGAGCTGTTTTTT
size: many; D: TRBD2; J: TRBJ2-3; V: TRBV7-8; CDR3: CASSRLLSLAGFADTQYF; DNA: TGTGCCAGCAGCCGCCTCCTTTCCTTAGCGGGATTCGCAGATACGCAGTATTTT
size: NA; D: NA; J: TRBJ2-1; V: TRBV5-1; CDR3: CASSLASGSSYNERFF; DNA: TGCGCCAGCAGCTTGGCCAGCGGCAGCTCCTACAATGAGCGGTTCTTC
size: NA; D: NA; J: TRBJ2-3; V: TRBV12-3/TRBV12-4; CDR3: CASSLSRTDTQYF; DNA: TGTGCCAGCAGTTTAAGCCGCACAGATACGCAGTATTTT
size: NA; D: NA; J: TRBJ1-1; V: TRBV28; CDR3: CASSRAEAFF; DNA: TGTGCCAGCAGTAGGGCTGAAGCTTTCTTT
size: many; D: TRBD1; J: TRBJ2-1; V: TRBV28; CDR3: CASSLGGTGGPNNEQFF; DNA: TGTGCCAGCAGTTTAGGTGGGACAGGGGGTCCCAACAATGAGCAGTTCTTC
size: few; D: TRBD2; J: TRBJ2-3; V: TRBV7-2; CDR3: CASSLAGDSSTQYF; DNA: TGTGCCAGCAGCCTAGCGGGAGACAGCAGTACGCAGTATTTT
size: many; D: NA; J: TRBJ1-5; V: TRBV19; CDR3: CAIGGRGLSGNQPQHF; DNA: TGTGCCATCGGAGGGCGGGGGCTGAGTGGCAATCAGCCCCAGCATTTT
size: many; D: NA; J: TRBJ2-7; V: TRBV5-4; CDR3: CASSWGETNYEQYF; DNA: TGTGCCAGCAGCTGGGGGGAAACGAACTACGAGCAGTACTTC
size: few; D: NA; J: TRBJ1-5; V: TRBV19; CDR3: CASSTGTVYSNQPQHF; DNA: TGTGCCAGTAGTACTGGGACTGTTTATAGCAATCAGCCCCAGCATTTT
size: few; D: TRBD1; J: TRBJ2-7; V: TRBV7-9; CDR3: CASSFPGTGGDEQYF; DNA: TGTGCCAGCAGCTTCCCCGGGACAGGGGGCGACGAGCAGTACTTC
size: few; D: NA; J: TRBJ2-1; V: TRBV5-1; CDR3: CASNREGDYNEQFF; DNA: TGCGCCAGCAACCGCGAGGGGGACTACAATGAGCAGTTCTTC
size: NA; D: TRBD2; J: TRBJ2-3; V: TRBV20-1; CDR3: CSARGGTSADTQYF; DNA: TGCAGTGCTAGAGGAGGGACTAGCGCAGATACGCAGTATTTT
size: NA; D: TRBD2; J: TRBJ2-1; V: TRBV10-3; CDR3: CAISLAGGLNEQFF; DNA: TGTGCCATCAGCTTAGCGGGGGGCCTCAATGAGCAGTTCTTC
size: many; D: NA; J: TRBJ1-5; V: TRBV2; CDR3: CASAGLPNQPQHF; DNA: TGTGCCAGCGCCGGGCTCCCCAATCAGCCCCAGCATTTT
size: few; D: TRBD1; J: TRBJ1-1; V: TRBV10-3; CDR3: CAIRQGADTEAFF; DNA: TGTGCCATCAGGCAGGGGGCGGACACTGAAGCTTTCTTT
size: few; D: TRBD2; J: TRBJ2-7; V: TRBV5-1; CDR3: CASSFQTSGYEQYF; DNA: TGCGCCAGCAGCTTCCAGACTAGCGGGTACGAGCAGTACTTC
size: NA; D: NA; J: TRBJ2-5; V: TRBV6-6; CDR3: CASSRGPLQETQYF; DNA: TGTGCCAGCAGCCGGGGACCACTCCAAGAGACCCAGTACTTC
size: many; D: NA; J: TRBJ2-7; V: TRBV20-1; CDR3: CSARRDGSGEQYF; DNA: TGCAGTGCTAGACGAGACGGATCGGGCGAGCAGTACTTC
size: NA; D: NA; J: TRBJ1-4; V: TRBV20-1; CDR3: CSALPPQGANEKLFF; DNA: TGCAGTGCCCTACCCCCGCAGGGAGCTAATGAAAAACTGTTTTTT
size: many; D: TRBD2; J: TRBJ2-3; V: TRBV7-2; CDR3: CASSLASGGTDTQYF; DNA: TGTGCCAGCAGCTTGGCTAGCGGGGGGACAGATACGCAGTATTTT